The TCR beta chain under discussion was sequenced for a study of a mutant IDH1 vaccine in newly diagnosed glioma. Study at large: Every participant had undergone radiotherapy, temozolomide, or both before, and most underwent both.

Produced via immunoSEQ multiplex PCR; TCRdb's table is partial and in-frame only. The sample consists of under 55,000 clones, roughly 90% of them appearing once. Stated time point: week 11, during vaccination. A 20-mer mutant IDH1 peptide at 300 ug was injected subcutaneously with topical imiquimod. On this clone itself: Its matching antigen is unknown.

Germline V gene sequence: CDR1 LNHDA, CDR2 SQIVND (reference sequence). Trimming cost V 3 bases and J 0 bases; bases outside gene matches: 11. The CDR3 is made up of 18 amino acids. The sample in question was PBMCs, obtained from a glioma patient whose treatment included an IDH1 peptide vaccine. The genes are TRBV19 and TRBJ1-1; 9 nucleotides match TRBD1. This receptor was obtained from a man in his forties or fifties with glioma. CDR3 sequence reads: CASSIPGQGAIMNTEAFF. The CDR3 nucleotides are TGTGCCAGTAGTATCCCGGGACAGGGTGCGATCATGAACACTGAAGCTTTCTTT.